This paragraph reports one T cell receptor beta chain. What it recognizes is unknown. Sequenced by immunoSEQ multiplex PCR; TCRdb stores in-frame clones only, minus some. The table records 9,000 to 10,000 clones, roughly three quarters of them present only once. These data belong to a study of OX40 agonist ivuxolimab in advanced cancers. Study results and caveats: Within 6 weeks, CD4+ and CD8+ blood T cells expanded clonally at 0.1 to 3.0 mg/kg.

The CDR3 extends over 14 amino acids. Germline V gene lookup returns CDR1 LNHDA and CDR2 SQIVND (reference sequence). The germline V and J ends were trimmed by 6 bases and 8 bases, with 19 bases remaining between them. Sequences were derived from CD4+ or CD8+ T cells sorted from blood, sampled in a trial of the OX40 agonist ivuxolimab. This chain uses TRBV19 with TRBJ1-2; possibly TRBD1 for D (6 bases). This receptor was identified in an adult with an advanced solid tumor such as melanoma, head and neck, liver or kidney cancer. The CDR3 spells CASSPRGVLDGYTF. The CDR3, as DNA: TGTGCCAGTAGCCCAAGGGGGGTTCTGGACGGCTACACCTTC. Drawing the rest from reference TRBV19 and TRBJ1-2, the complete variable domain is DGGITQSPKYLFRKEGQNVTLSCEQNLNHDAMYWYRQDPGQGLRLIYYSQIVNDFQKGDIAEGYSVSREKKESFPLTVTSAQKNPTAFYLCASSPRGVLDGYTFGSGTRLTVV.